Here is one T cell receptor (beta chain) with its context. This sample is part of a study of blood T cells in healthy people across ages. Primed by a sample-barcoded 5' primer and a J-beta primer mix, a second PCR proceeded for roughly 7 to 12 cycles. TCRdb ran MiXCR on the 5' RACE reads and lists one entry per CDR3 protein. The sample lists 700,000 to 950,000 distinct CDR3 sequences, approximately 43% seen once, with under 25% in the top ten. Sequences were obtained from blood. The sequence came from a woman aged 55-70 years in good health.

CDR3 residues: CSVLRGGSGANVLTF. The CDR3 DNA is TGCAGCGTTTTACGGGGGGGCTCTGGGGCCAACGTCCTGACTTTC. The chain uses TRBV29-1 and TRBJ2-6; 8 bases are a match to TRBD2. With V trimmed by 5 bases and J by 0 bases, 3 bases remained unmatched. CDR1 is SQVTM and CDR2 is ANQGSEA in the germline V gene. The CDR3 contains 15 residues.